This paragraph covers one TCR beta chain sequence. Its antigen is still unknown. This record belongs to a study of beta chain features in type 1 diabetes. Looking at the study overall: Age, gender and cell yields were similar between patients and healthy donors. Investigators examined 107,917,701 sorted cells across all samples. Study-wide results and caveats: Reduced insertions and increased deletions marked VDJ junctions in type 1 diabetes patients. Moderate but significant shortening of TCRB CDR3s was recorded in all four CD4+ subsets from Type 1 diabetes patients.

The isolated RNA, all of it, was reverse transcribed, so expressed TCRB transcripts were what got sequenced. Measured with immunoSEQ multiplex PCR; TCRdb has only the in-frame clones, and not every one. The data show hundreds of thousands of clones, about 32% seen once. Looked up from germline, CDR1 is SNHLY and CDR2 is FYNNEI. The CDR3 totals 13 residues. The ends lost 5 bases at V and 2 bases at J; junction bases unmatched: 2. This sequence originates from a man aged 18 to 29 in good health. The J gene is TRBJ1-2, the V gene TRBV2; 7 nucleotides line up with TRBD1. Sequencing input: naive CD4+ T cells from blood. CDR3 in DNA: TGTGCCAGCAGTACGACAGGGAACTATGGCTACACCTTC. This translates into CASSTTGNYGYTF.